This T cell receptor (beta chain) was retrieved from a study of PD-1 blockade in classical Hodgkin lymphoma. Worth noting for this clone: Antigen: not known.

Here immunoSEQ multiplex PCR was the method, and the copy in TCRdb shows in-frame clones only, minus some. This sample yields around 37,000 clones, of which 92% are seen a single time; 0.25% to 0.35% belongs to the top ten. Documented time point: cycle 4 day 1 (C4D1), after less than seven weeks of nivolumab. Every patient relapsed after autologous stem cell transplantation, and brentuximab vedotin exposure varied. Negative selection with magnetic separation was used to purify CD4+ T cells from thawed PBMCs. Complete response, partial response or progressive disease were the best responses. General study results and limits: Similar baseline diversity was found in complete responders and newly diagnosed patients.

The CDR3 is 15 amino acids. Trimming removed 3 bases at V and 5 bases at J, with 16 bases between. Germline CDR1 and CDR2: SEHNR and FQNEAQ (reference sequence). This clonotype was sampled from a human donor with classical Hodgkin lymphoma. The sample here was CD4+ T cells from blood, taken before the fourth cycle of nivolumab. This chain uses TRBV7-9 with TRBJ2-5, with D maybe TRBD2 (6 bases). CDR3 loop: CASSFGGPASETQYF. The CDR3 bases are TGTGCCAGCAGCTTTGGAGGGCCCGCCTCGGAGACCCAGTACTTC.